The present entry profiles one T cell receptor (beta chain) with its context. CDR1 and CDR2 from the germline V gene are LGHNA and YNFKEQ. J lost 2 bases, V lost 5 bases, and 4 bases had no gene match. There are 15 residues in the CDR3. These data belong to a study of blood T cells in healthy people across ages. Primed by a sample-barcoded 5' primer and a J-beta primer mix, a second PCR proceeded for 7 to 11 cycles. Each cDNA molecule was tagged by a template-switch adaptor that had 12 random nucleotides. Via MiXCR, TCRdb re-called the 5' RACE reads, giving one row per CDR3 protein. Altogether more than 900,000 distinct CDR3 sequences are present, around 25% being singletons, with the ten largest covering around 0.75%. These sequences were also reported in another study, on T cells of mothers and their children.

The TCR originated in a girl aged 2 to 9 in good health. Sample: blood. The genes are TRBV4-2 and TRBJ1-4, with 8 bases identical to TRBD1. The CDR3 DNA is TGTGCCAGCAGCACTCGGGACAGGACTAATGAAAAACTGTTTTTT. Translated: CASSTRDRTNEKLFF.